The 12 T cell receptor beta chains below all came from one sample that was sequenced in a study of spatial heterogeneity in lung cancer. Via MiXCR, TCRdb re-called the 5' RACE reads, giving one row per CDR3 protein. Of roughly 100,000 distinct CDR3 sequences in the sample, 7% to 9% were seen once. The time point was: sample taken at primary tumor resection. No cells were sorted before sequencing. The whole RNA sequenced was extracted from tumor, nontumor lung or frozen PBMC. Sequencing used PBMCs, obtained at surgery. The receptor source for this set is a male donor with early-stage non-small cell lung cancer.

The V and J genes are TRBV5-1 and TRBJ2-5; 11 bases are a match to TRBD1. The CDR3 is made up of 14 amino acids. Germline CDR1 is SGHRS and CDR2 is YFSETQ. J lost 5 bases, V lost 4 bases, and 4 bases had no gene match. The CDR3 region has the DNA TGCGCCAGCAGCCCTGGACAGGGGGCTGAGACCCAGTACTTC. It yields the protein CASSPGQGAETQYF.

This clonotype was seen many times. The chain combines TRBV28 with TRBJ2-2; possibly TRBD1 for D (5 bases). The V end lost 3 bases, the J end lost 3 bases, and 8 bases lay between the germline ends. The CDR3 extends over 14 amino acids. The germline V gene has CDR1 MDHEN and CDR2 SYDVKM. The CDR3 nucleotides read TGTGCCAGCAGTTTTAGGGGTTACACCGGGGAGCTGTTTTTT. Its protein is CASSFRGYTGELFF.

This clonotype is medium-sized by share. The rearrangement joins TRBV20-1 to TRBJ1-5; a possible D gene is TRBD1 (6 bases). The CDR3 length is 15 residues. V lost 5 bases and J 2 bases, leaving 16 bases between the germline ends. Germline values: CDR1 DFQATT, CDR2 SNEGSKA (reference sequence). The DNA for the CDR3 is TGCAGTGCTGCCCTTGGGGGGCCGGGCAATCAGCCCCAGCATTTT. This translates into CSAALGGPGNQPQHF.

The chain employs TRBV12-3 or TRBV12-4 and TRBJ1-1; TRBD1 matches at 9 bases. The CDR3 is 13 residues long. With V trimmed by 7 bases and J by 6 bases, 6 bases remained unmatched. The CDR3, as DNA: TGTGCCAGCATTTTGACAGGGGGTTCTGAAGCTTTCTTT. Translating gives CASILTGGSEAFF.

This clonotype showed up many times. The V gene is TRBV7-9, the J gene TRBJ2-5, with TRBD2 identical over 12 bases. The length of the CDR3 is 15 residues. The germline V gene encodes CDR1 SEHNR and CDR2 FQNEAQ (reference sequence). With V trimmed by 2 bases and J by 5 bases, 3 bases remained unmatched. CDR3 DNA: TGTGCCAGCAGCTTACAACTAGCGGGAGGCGAGACCCAGTACTTC. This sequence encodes CASSLQLAGGETQYF.

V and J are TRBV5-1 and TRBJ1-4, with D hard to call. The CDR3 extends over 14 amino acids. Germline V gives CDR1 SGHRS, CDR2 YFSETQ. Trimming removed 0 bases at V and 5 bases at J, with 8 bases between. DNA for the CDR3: TGCGCCAGCAGCTTGGTCGGAGCAAATGAAAAACTGTTTTTT. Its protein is CASSLVGANEKLFF.

CDR3 sequence: CSASASTSAEKLFF. CDR3 in DNA: TGCAGTGCTAGTGCCAGTACGAGCGCTGAAAAACTGTTTTTT. J is TRBJ1-4 and V is TRBV20-1, with D unresolved. The ends were cut back, 3 bases at V and 7 bases at J, with 15 bases in the middle. The CDR3 covers 14 residues. Looked up from germline, CDR1 is DFQATT and CDR2 is SNEGSKA (reference sequence).

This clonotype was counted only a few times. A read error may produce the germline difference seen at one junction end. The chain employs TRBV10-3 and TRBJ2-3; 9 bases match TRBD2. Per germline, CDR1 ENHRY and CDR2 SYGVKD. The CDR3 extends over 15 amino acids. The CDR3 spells CVIRGGRAATDTQYF. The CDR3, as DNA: TGTGTCATCAGGGGCGGGAGGGCCGCCACAGATACGCAGTATTTT.

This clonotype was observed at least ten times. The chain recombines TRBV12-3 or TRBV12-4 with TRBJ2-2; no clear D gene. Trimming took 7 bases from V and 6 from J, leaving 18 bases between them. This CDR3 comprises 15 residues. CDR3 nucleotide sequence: TGTGCCAGCACCCTCGCCCGAGGAGTCCCCGGGGAGCTGTTTTTT. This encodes CASTLARGVPGELFF.

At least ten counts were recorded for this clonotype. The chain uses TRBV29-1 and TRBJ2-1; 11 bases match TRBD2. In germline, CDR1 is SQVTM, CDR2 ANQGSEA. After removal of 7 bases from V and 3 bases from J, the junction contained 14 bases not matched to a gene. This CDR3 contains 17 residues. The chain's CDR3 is CSAFAGLAGGGYNEQFF. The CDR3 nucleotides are TGCAGCGCCTTCGCCGGGCTAGCGGGGGGCGGCTACAATGAGCAGTTCTTC.

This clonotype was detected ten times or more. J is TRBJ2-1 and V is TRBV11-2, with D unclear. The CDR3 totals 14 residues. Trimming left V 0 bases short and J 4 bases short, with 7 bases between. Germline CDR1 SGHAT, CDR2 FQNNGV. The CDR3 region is CASSLDPGYNEQFF. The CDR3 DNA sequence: TGTGCCAGCAGCTTAGATCCAGGATACAATGAGCAGTTCTTC. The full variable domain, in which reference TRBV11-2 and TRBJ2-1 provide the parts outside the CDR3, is EAGVAQSPRYKIIEKRQSVAFWCNPISGHATLYWYQQILGQGPKLLIQFQNNGVVDDSQLPKDRFSAERLKGVDSTLKIQPAKLEDSAVYLCASSLDPGYNEQFFGPGTRLTVL.

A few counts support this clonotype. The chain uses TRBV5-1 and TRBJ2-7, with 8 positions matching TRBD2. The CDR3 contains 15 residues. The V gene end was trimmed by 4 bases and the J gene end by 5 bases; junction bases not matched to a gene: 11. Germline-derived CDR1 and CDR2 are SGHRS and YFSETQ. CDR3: CASSPRRAGVHEQYF. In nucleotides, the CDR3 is TGCGCCAGCAGCCCGCGGCGAGCGGGAGTCCACGAGCAGTACTTC.